Shown below are 20 T cell receptor beta chains from a single sample sequenced in a study of cytomegalovirus exposure and HLA in healthy donors. Primers for the PCR totalled 60 Vbeta and 13 Jbeta. This table comes from immunoSEQ multiplex PCR, and its TCRdb copy is limited to in-frame clones, with some not included. The sample holds about 180,000 clones, just over 75% seen once. The sample was PBMCs. The receptor set was obtained from a man aged 18 to 29 in good health and CMV-seronegative.

V is TRBV25-1 and J is TRBJ2-1; D possibly corresponds to TRBD2 (6 bases). The V gene lost 7 bases and the J gene lost 2 bases, with 15 bases spanning the gap. In germline, CDR1 is MGHDK, CDR2 SYGVNS. The CDR3 loop spans 15 amino acids. The CDR3 reads CASTPSDLPYNEQFF. The CDR3 region has the DNA TGTGCCAGCACCCCTAGCGACCTGCCCTACAATGAGCAGTTCTTC.

This clone was detected only a few times. In DNA form, the CDR3 reads TGTGCCAGCAGCTTGGGGACACCCGGGTCCTATGGCTACACCTTC. Amino acid sequence: CASSLGTPGSYGYTF. The chain joins TRBV5-4 to TRBJ1-2; maybe TRBD1 (5 bases). Trimming removed 0 bases at V and 4 bases at J, with 13 bases between. The CDR3 extends over 15 amino acids. CDR1 SGHNT and CDR2 YYREEE come from the germline V gene (reference sequence).

This chain uses TRBV5-1 with TRBJ2-1; 15 bases line up with TRBD2. CDR1 SGHRS and CDR2 YFSETQ come from the germline V gene. The length of the CDR3 is 22 residues. Trimming at V came to 1 base and at J to 0 bases, leaving 14 bases not matched to a gene. The CDR3 loop is CASSLIPGLAGGYSSSYNEQFF. The CDR3 DNA sequence: TGCGCCAGCAGCTTGATCCCGGGACTAGCGGGGGGCTACTCGAGCTCCTACAATGAGCAGTTCTTC.

The chain uses TRBV7-3 and TRBJ2-1, with 9 nucleotides matching TRBD2. This CDR3 comprises 17 residues. V gave up 1 base and J gave up 2 bases; unmatched junction bases: 6. Germline CDR1 and CDR2: SGHTA and FQGTGA. The CDR3 protein is CASSLRGSGGPYNEQFF. The CDR3, as DNA: TGTGCCAGCAGCTTAAGGGGTAGCGGGGGACCCTACAATGAGCAGTTCTTC.

This clone was counted a few times. The junction and the germline gene differ at one end; a read error may be behind it. V is TRBV6-1 and J is TRBJ1-6, with 12 bases lining up with TRBD1. CDR1 is MNHNS, CDR2 SASEGT, per germline. This CDR3 has 15 amino acids. The CDR3: CASRPPGQGAGRWNF. For the CDR3, the DNA is TGTGCCAGCAGGCCCCCGGGACAGGGGGCGGGCAGGTGGAACTTT.

This clone was picked up one time. This chain uses TRBV4-3 with TRBJ2-3; D not resolved. The CDR3 is 15 residues long. The germline V gene encodes CDR1 LGHNA and CDR2 YSLEER. Trimming stripped 0 bases from V and 1 base from J, with 8 bases between. Here the CDR3 DNA reads TGCGCCAGCAGCCAAGATGCGGCAGGCACAGATACGCAGTATTTT. Its protein is CASSQDAAGTDTQYF.

The chain recombines TRBV30 with TRBJ2-5; a weak D match, TRBD1 (5 bases). CDR1 and CDR2 (germline): GTSNPN, SVGIG (reference sequence). This CDR3 contains 17 residues. V lost 0 bases to trimming and J lost 3 bases, with 20 bases between them. DNA for the CDR3: TGTGCCTGGAGTGTACCGGGCCGATCAATCAGGGAAGAGACCCAGTACTTC. Amino acid sequence: CAWSVPGRSIREETQYF. The whole variable domain, remainder taken from reference TRBV30 and TRBJ2-5, is SQTIHQWPATLVQPVGSPLSLECTVEGTSNPNLYWYRQAAGRGLQLLFYSVGIGQISSEVPQNLSASRPQDRQFILSSKKLLLSDSGFYLCAWSVPGRSIREETQYFGPGTRLLVL.

This rearrangement joins TRBV11-3 to TRBJ2-3; D remains unclear. The V end was cut by 5 bases, the J end by 4 bases, with 10 bases between. Germline-derived CDR1 and CDR2 are SGHNT and YENEEA. This CDR3 contains 13 residues. CDR3 in amino acids: CASSGRFSDTQYF. Written as DNA, the CDR3 is TGTGCCAGCAGCGGCCGTTTTTCAGATACGCAGTATTTT.

The gene calls are TRBV5-1 and TRBJ1-4; 7 bases fit TRBD1. CDR3 length: 15 amino acids. Germline-derived CDR1 and CDR2 are SGHRS and YFSETQ. After removal of 4 bases from V and 1 base from J, the junction contained 4 bases not matched to a gene. In DNA, the CDR3 is TGCGCCAGCAGCGGTGGGACAGTAACTAATGAAAAACTGTTTTTT. Encoded protein: CASSGGTVTNEKLFF.

This clone was detected only once. The chain links TRBV11-2 to TRBJ1-2, with 8 bases that match TRBD1. V gave up 5 bases and J gave up 12 bases; unmatched junction bases: 11. This CDR3 is built from 13 residues. Germline V CDR1 and CDR2: SGHAT, FQNNGV. CDR3 DNA sequence: TGTGCCAGCAGCCATAACCCGACAGGGGAGAACACCTTC. It codes for CASSHNPTGENTF.

The genes are TRBV9 and TRBJ2-7; TRBD1 matches 7 bases. This CDR3 has 15 residues. J was trimmed by 1 base and V by 0 bases; bases with no gene match: 4. Germline V CDR1 and CDR2: SGDLS, YYNGEE. The CDR3 DNA reads TGTGCCAGCAGCGTAGGTGGGACAGCTTCCTACGAGCAGTACTTC. Translation gives CASSVGGTASYEQYF. Full variable domain (rest looked up from reference TRBV9 and TRBJ2-7): DSGVTQTPKHLITATGQRVTLRCSPRSGDLSVYWYQQSLDQGLQFLIQYYNGEERAKGNILERFSAQQFPDLHSELNLSSLELGDSALYFCASSVGGTASYEQYFGPGTRLTVT.

This chain uses TRBV6-6 with TRBJ2-3; D is perhaps TRBD2 (5 bases). The CDR3 length is 14 residues. Trimming took 8 bases from V and 6 from J, leaving 18 bases between them. Germline V lookup: CDR1 MNHNY, CDR2 SVGAGI (reference sequence). The CDR3 coding sequence is TGTGCCAGCTCCCCGCGGGTTTCAACGGATACGCAGTATTTT. Translating gives CASSPRVSTDTQYF.

The rearrangement links TRBV20-1 to TRBJ1-2; D is uncertain. CDR1 and CDR2 from the germline V gene are DFQATT and SNEGSKA (reference sequence). V lost 5 bases, J lost 0 bases, and 4 bases lay in between. This CDR3 comprises 11 residues. In DNA, the CDR3 is TGCAGTGCTGGGCCTAACTATGGCTACACCTTC. It is translated as CSAGPNYGYTF.

V and J are TRBV11-2 and TRBJ2-3; TRBD2 matches 8 bases. CDR1 and CDR2 (germline): SGHAT, FQNNGV. The trim removed 5 bases at V and 4 bases at J, leaving 8 bases unmatched. The CDR3 runs to 15 residues. The CDR3 sequence: CASSHTSGNADTQYF. Here the CDR3 DNA reads TGTGCCAGCAGCCACACTAGCGGCAACGCAGATACGCAGTATTTT.

The chain employs TRBV4-2 and TRBJ2-2; tentative D call: TRBD2 (6 bases). The V gene lost 2 bases and the J gene lost 6 bases, with 16 bases spanning the gap. In germline, CDR1 is LGHNA, CDR2 YNFKEQ. The CDR3 extends over 16 amino acids. Written as DNA, the CDR3 is TGTGCCAGCAGCCAACGAGGTTTGGGGGAGGCCGGGGAGCTGTTTTTT. Translated, it gives CASSQRGLGEAGELFF.

The chain joins TRBV5-1 to TRBJ2-1, with D possibly being TRBD2 (5 bases). Trimming stripped 4 bases from V and 2 bases from J, with 10 bases between. The CDR3 consists of 14 residues. From germline, CDR1 is SGHRS and CDR2 YFSETQ. The CDR3 spells CASSPPSTYNEQFF. The CDR3 DNA follows: TGCGCCAGCAGCCCCCCTAGCACCTACAATGAGCAGTTCTTC.

The chain combines TRBV9 with TRBJ2-2; D is unresolved. Germline values: CDR1 SGDLS, CDR2 YYNGEE. The V end lost 3 bases, the J end lost 2 bases, and 5 bases lay between the germline ends. The CDR3 totals 13 residues. The CDR3 here is CASSALNTGELFF. DNA of the CDR3: TGTGCCAGCAGCGCCCTAAACACCGGGGAGCTGTTTTTT.

The gene calls are TRBV19 and TRBJ2-7; D ambiguous. Looked up from germline, CDR1 is LNHDA and CDR2 is SQIVND (reference sequence). Between the trimmed V and J ends, which lost 5 bases and 3 bases, there was a span of 5 bases. The CDR3 has 11 amino acids. This CDR3 is CASSGRYEQYF. The CDR3 region has the DNA TGTGCCAGTAGTGGCCGCTACGAGCAGTACTTC.

The V call is TRBV5-1, the J call TRBJ1-1; D remains ambiguous. The length of the CDR3 is 15 residues. Trimming removed 0 bases at V and 10 bases at J, with 19 bases between. In germline, CDR1 is SGHRS, CDR2 YFSETQ. The CDR3 here is CASSLAPGGPLGAFF. CDR3 sequence (DNA): TGCGCCAGCAGCTTGGCCCCTGGAGGACCCTTGGGAGCTTTCTTT.

The rearrangement joins TRBV6-5 to TRBJ1-5; 8 nucleotides match TRBD1. V trimming: 5 bases; J trimming: 4 bases; junction bases outside the gene matches: 7. Germline assignment: CDR1 MNHEY and CDR2 SVGAGI. CDR3 length: 15 amino acids. The DNA for the CDR3 is TGTGCCAGCAGTCCCAGAACAGGGGGAAATCAGCCCCAGCATTTT. Protein product: CASSPRTGGNQPQHF.